The 29 T cell receptor beta chains below were found in one sample sequenced in a study of technical replicates of blood from a few donors. Libraries were prepared by immunoSEQ multiplex PCR; TCRdb keeps only in-frame clonotypes and omits some of them. The sample has some 58,000 clones, 94% seen once. Sequencing input: T cells isolated from PBMCs. Receptors were obtained from a human donor in good health.

The chain has TRBV11-3 and TRBJ2-1; 8 positions agree with TRBD2. V gave up 3 bases and J gave up 7 bases; unmatched junction bases: 8. Looked up from germline, CDR1 is SGHNT and CDR2 is YENEEA. This CDR3 comprises 15 residues. The DNA of the CDR3 is TGTGCCAGCAGCTTTCGAAGCGGGAGAGCGAATGAGCAGTTCTTC. It is translated as CASSFRSGRANEQFF.

The chain uses TRBV10-3 and TRBJ2-3; 8 bases fit TRBD2. Germline CDR1 ENHRY, CDR2 SYGVKD. The V gene end was trimmed by 3 bases and the J gene end by 0 bases; junction bases not matched to a gene: 2. CDR3 length: 15 residues. The CDR3 sequence is CAISDSGASTDTQYF. CDR3 DNA: TGTGCCATCAGTGATAGCGGGGCGAGCACAGATACGCAGTATTTT.

The chain couples TRBV7-9 to TRBJ2-1, with TRBD1 identical over 8 bases. The CDR3 is 15 residues long. Germline CDR1 SEHNR, CDR2 FQNEAQ (reference sequence). With 5 bases clipped from V and 1 base from J, the junction kept 4 bases outside the gene matches. Here the CDR3 reads CASSHGQGSYNEQFF. The CDR3 DNA is TGTGCCAGCAGCCACGGACAGGGTTCCTACAATGAGCAGTTCTTC.

The rearrangement links TRBV7-9 to TRBJ2-7; D unclear. The CDR3 has 11 residues. Trimming stripped 5 bases from V and 4 bases from J, with 6 bases between. Germline V lookup: CDR1 SEHNR, CDR2 FQNEAQ (reference sequence). The DNA for the CDR3 is TGTGCCAGCAGCCCGAGTTACGAGCAGTACTTC. It codes for CASSPSYEQYF.

About this clone itself: The identical CDR3 is also encoded by other nucleotide sequences in the sample. This chain links TRBV9 with TRBJ1-1; unclear D gene. The CDR3 extends over 12 amino acids. In germline, CDR1 is SGDLS, CDR2 YYNGEE. The V gene lost 3 bases and the J gene lost 5 bases, with 8 bases spanning the gap. CDR3 sequence: CASSGGGTEAFF. The CDR3 region has the DNA TGTGCCAGCAGCGGGGGAGGGACTGAAGCTTTCTTT.

This clone was picked up one time. The V and J genes are TRBV12-5 and TRBJ1-4; 7 bases are a match to TRBD1. The junction had 4 bases not matched to a gene; V was cut back by 0 bases and J by 0 bases. Germline V lookup: CDR1 LGHNT, CDR2 FRNRAP. The CDR3 runs to 17 residues. The CDR3 DNA reads as TGTGCTAGTGGTTTGGTAAAGACAGGGTCAACTAATGAAAAACTGTTTTTT. Encoded protein: CASGLVKTGSTNEKLFF.

This rearrangement joins TRBV5-6 to TRBJ1-2; 7 bases align to TRBD1. Germline lookup yields CDR1 SGHDT and CDR2 YYEEEE. Unmatched junction bases numbered 6, after V lost 3 bases and J lost 4 bases. This CDR3 is built from 14 residues. This CDR3 reads CASSSTGSGYGYTF. CDR3 DNA: TGTGCCAGCAGCTCGACAGGGTCTGGCTATGGCTACACCTTC.

This sequence joins TRBV10-1 and TRBJ2-2; 7 bases agree with TRBD1. CDR1 is WNHNN and CDR2 is SYGVQD in the germline V gene (reference sequence). The junction had 10 bases not matched to a gene; V was cut back by 5 bases and J by 4 bases. The CDR3 has 16 residues. CDR3 sequence: CASSHITGDSTGELFF. CDR3 DNA sequence: TGCGCCAGCAGTCACATAACAGGGGACAGCACCGGGGAGCTGTTTTTT.

The CDR3 here is CASSPPQGRGYEQYF. CDR3 DNA: TGTGCCAGCAGCCCCCCCCAAGGCAGGGGCTACGAGCAGTACTTC. The V gene is TRBV7-6, the J gene TRBJ2-7, with D possibly being TRBD1 (6 bases). V lost 5 bases, J lost 3 bases, and 17 bases lay in between. CDR3 length equals 15 residues. Germline CDR1 SGHVS, CDR2 FNYEAQ.

This sequence joins TRBV11-2 and TRBJ1-6; 9 bases are a match to TRBD1. Germline values: CDR1 SGHAT, CDR2 FQNNGV. This CDR3 contains 15 residues. Germline trimming cut 1 base from V and 7 bases from J; bases unmatched to any gene: 2. CDR3 sequence: CASSLGGTGNSPLHF. The CDR3 nucleotides are TGTGCCAGCAGCTTAGGAGGGACAGGGAATTCACCCCTCCACTTT.

This clone was detected once. The chain has TRBV7-9 and TRBJ2-2, with 8 nucleotides matching TRBD2. Trimming cost V 5 bases and J 5 bases; bases outside gene matches: 16. The V gene's germline CDR1 is SEHNR and CDR2 FQNEAQ (reference sequence). This CDR3 region has 18 residues. The chain's CDR3 is CASSVGVDGGAQTGELFF. CDR3 bases: TGTGCCAGCAGCGTCGGCGTTGACGGGGGGGCTCAAACCGGGGAGCTGTTTTTT.

The chain uses TRBV5-1 and TRBJ2-3; 11 nucleotides align to TRBD1. This CDR3 has 15 amino acids. Germline CDR1 SGHRS, CDR2 YFSETQ. V shed 4 bases and J 5 bases; nucleotides not matched to a gene: 6. The DNA of the CDR3 is TGCGCCAGCAGCGTGGGACAGGGGGTGGGAGATACGCAGTATTTT. This translates into CASSVGQGVGDTQYF. Complete variable domain (other parts from reference TRBV5-1 and TRBJ2-3): KAGVTQTPRYLIKTRGQQVTLSCSPISGHRSVSWYQQTPGQGLQFLFEYFSETQRNKGNFPGRFSGRQFSNSRSEMNVSTLELGDSALYLCASSVGQGVGDTQYFGPGTRLTVL.

The J gene is TRBJ2-1, the V gene TRBV18; the match to TRBD2 covers 10 bases. This CDR3 has 16 residues. J lost 3 bases, V lost 3 bases, and 5 bases had no gene match. Germline V CDR1 and CDR2: KGHSH, LQKENI. The CDR3 loop reads CASSPPGLARYNEQFF. CDR3 DNA: TGTGCCAGCTCACCCCCGGGACTAGCGCGCTACAATGAGCAGTTCTTC.

CDR3 sequence reads: CASSVGTRTDTQYF. The CDR3, as DNA: TGTGCCAGCAGCGTAGGGACTCGAACAGATACGCAGTATTTT. The chain has TRBV9 and TRBJ2-3; tentative D call: TRBD2 (5 bases). In germline, CDR1 is SGDLS, CDR2 YYNGEE. The CDR3 contains 14 residues. Trimming stripped 0 bases from V and 3 bases from J, with 8 bases between.

The gene calls are TRBV29-1 and TRBJ2-2, with D tentatively TRBD2 (5 bases). The CDR3 has 13 amino acids. V dropped 7 bases and J dropped 1 base, with 10 bases sitting between them. Germline CDR1 is SQVTM and CDR2 is ANQGSEA. CDR3 sequence reads: CSAAGGNTGELFF. CDR3 DNA sequence: TGCAGCGCCGCGGGCGGGAACACCGGGGAGCTGTTTTTT.

The chain links TRBV28 to TRBJ2-1; 7 nucleotides align to TRBD2. This CDR3 region has 15 residues. Germline lookup yields CDR1 MDHEN and CDR2 SYDVKM. V lost 5 bases, J lost 1 base, and 5 bases stayed unmatched. The CDR3 is CASSPLAASYNEQFF. The CDR3 nucleotides read TGTGCCAGCAGTCCCCTAGCGGCATCCTACAATGAGCAGTTCTTC.

A single count supports this clone. The chain couples TRBV29-1 to TRBJ2-5, with D perhaps matching TRBD2 (5 bases). Germline V lookup: CDR1 SQVTM, CDR2 ANQGSEA. Trimming cost V 4 bases and J 5 bases, with 11 bases left between them. The CDR3 loop spans 12 amino acids. Here the CDR3 reads CSVARVEETQYF. In DNA form, the CDR3 reads TGCAGCGTTGCGAGGGTGGAGGAGACCCAGTACTTC.

This chain uses TRBV29-1 with TRBJ2-1; 8 nucleotides agree with TRBD2. V was pared by 6 bases and J by 6 bases, with 13 bases of the junction left unmatched. The CDR3 spans 15 residues. CDR1 and CDR2 from the germline V gene are SQVTM and ANQGSEA. In DNA form, the CDR3 reads TGCAGCGTAGCAAGAGGACTAGCCGGACTCAATGAGCAGTTCTTC. Its protein product is CSVARGLAGLNEQFF.

The chain uses TRBV29-1 and TRBJ1-5; TRBD1 might be the D (6 bases). V was cut by 5 bases and J by 2 bases, with 10 bases left in between. This CDR3 is 13 amino acids long. CDR1 is SQVTM, CDR2 ANQGSEA, per germline. Here the CDR3 reads CSVSDRRNQPQHF. The CDR3 nucleotides read TGCAGCGTTTCAGACAGGCGCAATCAGCCCCAGCATTTT.

A single count supports this clone. This sequence joins TRBV7-6 and TRBJ1-1; D is undetermined. V gave up 2 bases and J gave up 1 base, with 11 bases separating them. The CDR3 extends over 15 amino acids. CDR1 and CDR2 from the germline V gene are SGHVS and FNYEAQ. The DNA of the CDR3 is TGTGCCAGCAGCTTAAGCATCGGAGGGAACACTGAAGCTTTCTTT. Protein sequence: CASSLSIGGNTEAFF.

The chain carries TRBV28 and TRBJ2-7; 10 bases align to TRBD2. V dropped 6 bases and J dropped 2; count of bases not matched to a gene: 13. The CDR3 has 17 residues. Germline V lookup: CDR1 MDHEN, CDR2 SYDVKM. The CDR3 here is CASRGRAGTSATYEQYF. The DNA for the CDR3 is TGTGCCAGCAGGGGACGAGCCGGGACTAGCGCGACCTACGAGCAGTACTTC.

The chain couples TRBV6-5 to TRBJ2-3; 9 bases align to TRBD1. The J segment lost 3 bases and the V segment lost 9 bases, leaving 4 bases of the junction unmatched. The CDR3 has 13 residues. Germline V CDR1 and CDR2: MNHEY, SVGAGI. The CDR3 sequence is CASTGTGTDTQYF. The CDR3 coding sequence is TGTGCCAGTACCGGGACAGGGACAGATACGCAGTATTTT.

The chain uses TRBV28 and TRBJ2-1, with a weak D call TRBD2 (6 bases). This CDR3 region has 12 residues. V was pared by 5 bases and J by 9 bases, with 11 bases between. Germline CDR1 is MDHEN and CDR2 is SYDVKM. The CDR3 region has the DNA TGTGCCAGCAGTGTTACTAGCCCTGAGCAGTTCTTC. Translation gives CASSVTSPEQFF.

The chain uses TRBV28 and TRBJ2-3; 9 bases align to TRBD1. V was pared by 4 bases and J by 1 base, with 3 bases of the junction left unmatched. CDR3 length: 15 residues. Looked up from germline, CDR1 is MDHEN and CDR2 is SYDVKM. CDR3 nucleotide sequence: TGTGCCAGCAGTTCGCGGACAGGGGGCACAGATACGCAGTATTTT. Translated: CASSSRTGGTDTQYF.

The gene calls are TRBV5-1 and TRBJ2-1; TRBD2 matches 7 bases. With V trimmed by 2 bases and J by 8 bases, 10 bases remained unmatched. Per the germline V gene, CDR1 is SGHRS and CDR2 is YFSETQ. The CDR3 has 15 residues. CDR3 bases: TGCGCCAGCAGCTTCCTGGCGGGGGTAGGGGATGAGCAGTTCTTC. Its protein product is CASSFLAGVGDEQFF. The full variable domain, in which reference TRBV5-1 and TRBJ2-1 provide the parts outside the CDR3, is KAGVTQTPRYLIKTRGQQVTLSCSPISGHRSVSWYQQTPGQGLQFLFEYFSETQRNKGNFPGRFSGRQFSNSRSEMNVSTLELGDSALYLCASSFLAGVGDEQFFGPGTRLTVL.

The chain couples TRBV6-5 to TRBJ2-1, with 8 positions matching TRBD1. The ends lost 3 bases at V and 4 bases at J; junction bases unmatched: 8. This CDR3 comprises 16 residues. The germline gives CDR1 MNHEY, CDR2 SVGAGI. CDR3 amino acids: CASSYATGVLYNEQFF. The CDR3 nucleotides read TGTGCCAGCAGTTATGCGACAGGGGTCCTTTACAATGAGCAGTTCTTC.

The J gene is TRBJ2-1, the V gene TRBV5-4; D possibly corresponds to TRBD2 (7 bases). From germline, CDR1 is SGHNT and CDR2 YYREEE (reference sequence). The CDR3 contains 14 residues. V lost 1 base to trimming and J lost 5 bases, with 10 bases between them. The CDR3 region is CASSLWGGDNEQFF. In DNA form, the CDR3 reads TGTGCCAGCAGCTTGTGGGGGGGCGACAATGAGCAGTTCTTC.

This rearrangement joins TRBV28 to TRBJ1-1, with 7 bases identical to TRBD1. V shed 4 bases, J shed 3 bases, and the junction held 14 bases outside the gene matches. CDR3 length: 17 residues. CDR1 and CDR2 (germline): MDHEN, SYDVKM. Here the CDR3 reads CASSSYRTGVSDTEAFF. DNA for the CDR3: TGTGCCAGCAGTTCTTACAGGACAGGAGTATCGGACACTGAAGCTTTCTTT. The full variable domain, in which reference TRBV28 and TRBJ1-1 provide the parts outside the CDR3, is DVKVTQSSRYLVKRTGEKVFLECVQDMDHENMFWYRQDPGLGLRLIYFSYDVKMKEKGDIPEGYSVSREKKERFSLILESASTNQTSMYLCASSSYRTGVSDTEAFFGQGTRLTVV.

The J gene is TRBJ1-1, the V gene TRBV7-6; no definite D call. CDR1 and CDR2 from the germline V gene are SGHVS and FNYEAQ. The CDR3 has 14 amino acids. V lost 1 base and J 4 bases, leaving 10 bases between the germline ends. The CDR3 sequence is CASSLGGSVTEAFF. DNA of the CDR3: TGTGCCAGCAGCTTAGGAGGTTCGGTCACTGAAGCTTTCTTT. The variable domain in full, completed from reference TRBV7-6 and TRBJ1-1, reads GAGVSQSPRYKVTKRGQDVALRCDPISGHVSLYWYRQALGQGPEFLTYFNYEAQQDKSGLPNDRFSAERPEGSISTLTIQRTEQRDSAMYRCASSLGGSVTEAFFGQGTRLTVV.